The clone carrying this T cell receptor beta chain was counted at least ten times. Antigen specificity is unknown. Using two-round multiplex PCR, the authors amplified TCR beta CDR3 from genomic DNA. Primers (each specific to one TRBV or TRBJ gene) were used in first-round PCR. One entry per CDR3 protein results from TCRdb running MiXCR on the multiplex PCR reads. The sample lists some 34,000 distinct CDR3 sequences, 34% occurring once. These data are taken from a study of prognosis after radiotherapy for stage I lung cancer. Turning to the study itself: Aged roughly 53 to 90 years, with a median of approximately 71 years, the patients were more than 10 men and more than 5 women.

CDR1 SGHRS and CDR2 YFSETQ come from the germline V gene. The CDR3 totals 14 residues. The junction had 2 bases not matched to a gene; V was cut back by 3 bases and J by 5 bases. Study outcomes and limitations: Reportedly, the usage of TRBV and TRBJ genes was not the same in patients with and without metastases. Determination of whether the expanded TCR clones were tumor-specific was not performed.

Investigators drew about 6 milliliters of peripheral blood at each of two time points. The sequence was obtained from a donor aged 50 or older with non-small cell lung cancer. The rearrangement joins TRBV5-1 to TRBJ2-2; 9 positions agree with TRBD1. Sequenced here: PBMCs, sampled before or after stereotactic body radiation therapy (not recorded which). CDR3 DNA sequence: TGCGCCAGCAGCTGGACAGGGGAGACCGGGGAGCTGTTTTTT. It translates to CASSWTGETGELFF.